This passage covers 18 T cell receptor beta chains from one sample sequenced in a study of tumor and adjacent non-tumor tissue in lung cancer. A modified ARM-PCR protocol with three rounds of nested PCR amplified TCRbeta. Using its own MiXCR run on the multiplex PCR reads, TCRdb lists one record per CDR3 protein. Of tens of thousands of distinct CDR3 sequences listed, 74% are singletons. The template was RNA from unsorted bulk tissue. The normal lung tissue was taken more than 3 cm from the tumor edge. Sequenced input: distant non-tumor lung tissue. These TCRs come from a woman aged 60-75 years with non-small cell lung cancer.

This clonotype occurred many times. The genes are TRBV6-5 and TRBJ2-3; D perhaps matches TRBD1 (6 bases). This CDR3 comprises 14 residues. Trimming pared 8 bases from V and 2 bases from J, leaving 14 bases between. CDR1 is MNHEY, CDR2 SVGAGI, per germline. Here the CDR3 DNA reads TGTGCCAGCTCTTGGGGGCAGTCCACAGATACGCAGTATTTT. It yields the protein CASSWGQSTDTQYF.

Of note for this clonotype: At one boundary the junction diverges from the germline segment, which might be a read error. This rearrangement joins TRBV24-1 to TRBJ2-1; TRBD2 agrees at 7 bases. This CDR3 region has 15 residues. Germline CDR1 reads KGHDR; CDR2 reads SFDVKD. The CDR3, as DNA: TGTACCACCACGTCCAGCGGGAATAGAAGGGGTGAGCAGTTCTTC. It yields the protein CTTTSSGNRRGEQFF.

The rearrangement joins TRBV12-3 or TRBV12-4 to TRBJ2-7, with 7 bases aligning to TRBD2. The CDR3 has 13 amino acids. V trimming: 4 bases; J trimming: 9 bases; junction bases outside the gene matches: 9. The CDR3 nucleotides read TGTGCCAGCAGTTCTGAATCCCCGGGAGGGCAGTACTTC. Residues: CASSSESPGGQYF.

This clonotype was detected a few times. A single base separates this from a much larger clone, so it may be a read error. The chain combines TRBV11-2 with TRBJ1-5, with 10 bases lining up with TRBD1. Unmatched junction bases numbered 6, after V lost 10 bases and J lost 6 bases. Germline V gene sequence: CDR1 SGHAT, CDR2 FQNNGV. The length of the CDR3 is 13 residues. The CDR3 DNA sequence: TGTGCCAACTCCCGGGACAGGGGTCAGCCCCAGCATTTT. This codes for CANSRDRGQPQHF.

This clonotype was counted ten times or more. The V gene is TRBV28, the J gene TRBJ1-4; a weak D match, TRBD1 (5 bases). The V gene's germline CDR1 is MDHEN and CDR2 SYDVKM. The CDR3 is made up of 14 amino acids. V dropped 2 bases and J dropped 8 bases, with 12 bases sitting between them. This CDR3 reads CASSLIGGREKLFF. CDR3 in DNA: TGTGCCAGCAGTTTAATTGGGGGGAGAGAAAAACTGTTTTTT.

Regarding this clonotype: The junction and the germline gene differ at one end; a read error may be behind it. The rearrangement uses TRBV6-5 and TRBJ2-7; D remains ambiguous. Germline-derived CDR1 and CDR2 are MNHEY and SVGAGI. CDR3 length: 17 residues. CDR3 coding DNA: TGTGCCAGTCGCACCACACTTAGCACGGCCCTGACCTACGAGCGGTACTTC. Protein: CASRTTLSTALTYERYF.

This clonotype was observed at least ten times. The chain uses TRBV12-3 or TRBV12-4 and TRBJ2-1; 9 bases line up with TRBD2. CDR3 length equals 15 residues. The trim removed 5 bases at V and 0 bases at J, leaving 2 bases unmatched. Written as DNA, the CDR3 is TGTGCCAGCAGTCATAGCGGGGGCTCCTACAATGAGCAGTTCTTC. It encodes CASSHSGGSYNEQFF.

This rearrangement joins TRBV6-1 to TRBJ1-3; TRBD1 matches at 7 bases. In germline, CDR1 is MNHNS, CDR2 SASEGT. The CDR3 runs 18 residues. The V gene end was trimmed by 7 bases and the J gene end by 4 bases; junction bases not matched to a gene: 19. DNA of the CDR3: TGTGCCAGCAATGCGGGGAGGGTTAGGGGGCACCGAGGAAACACCATATATTTT. Its translation is CASNAGRVRGHRGNTIYF.

The table lists this clonotype with a count of one. One junction end disagrees with the germline gene, perhaps due to a read error. The chain recombines TRBV6-5 with TRBJ2-3, with 10 positions matching TRBD2. The CDR3 sequence is 19 residues long. Germline lookup yields CDR1 MNHEY and CDR2 SVGAGI. The CDR3 DNA follows: TGTGCCAGCAGTTGCACGGGTTCTAGCGGGGGCTCTAGCACAGATACGCGGTATTTT. Its protein is CASSCTGSSGGSSTDTRYF.

In the case of this clonotype: Since the CDR3 does not end with the conserved phenylalanine or tryptophan, this likely comes from a read error. It is unclear where the CDR3 begins or ends on the DNA, so no DNA is shown, and the CDR3 is as TCRdb lists it. The genes are TRBV4-3 and TRBJ2-7; whether TRBD1, the table's D call, matches the DNA was not checked. The CDR3 comprises 15 residues, both ends counted. The germline V gene encodes CDR1 LGHNA and CDR2 YSLEER. CDR3 region: CASSQDWQGTYEQNI.

The V gene is TRBV11-3, the J gene TRBJ2-7; D remains unclear. The CDR3 is 14 amino acids. V shed 2 bases and J shed 3 bases, with 11 bases lying between them. The germline gives CDR1 SGHNT, CDR2 YENEEA. This CDR3 reads CASSLNTRSYEQYF. The CDR3 nucleotides read TGTGCCAGCAGCTTAAATACGAGAAGCTACGAGCAGTACTTC. Filled out from reference TRBV11-3 and TRBJ2-7, the complete variable domain reads EAGVVQSPRYKIIEKKQPVAFWCNPISGHNTLYWYLQNLGQGPELLIRYENEEAVDDSQLPKDRFSAERLKGVDSTLKIQPAELGDSAVYLCASSLNTRSYEQYFGPGTRLTVT.

The V and J genes are TRBV20-1 and TRBJ1-5; tentatively, D is TRBD1 (6 bases). The J call may be mistaken, given a closer DNA end match to TRBJ2-3. Germline V gene sequence: CDR1 DFQATT, CDR2 SNEGSKA (reference sequence). CDR3 length: 14 residues. The chain's CDR3 is CSARRGGDEQPQYF. CDR3 bases: TGCAGTGCTAGGAGAGGGGGAGACGAGCAGCCCCAGTATTTT.

Points on this clonotype: One end of the junction varies from germline; a read error may be responsible. The chain carries TRBV12-3 or TRBV12-4 and TRBJ2-1; D uncertain. The length of the CDR3 is 18 residues. CDR3 sequence (DNA): TGTGCCAGCAGTTCAACCCTGATAGGGTCGGAAGTCTACAACGAGCAGTTCTTC. Translating gives CASSSTLIGSEVYNEQFF.

With regard to this clonotype: One end of the junction fails to match germline, which may point to a read error. This sequence joins TRBV11-2 and TRBJ1-2; 8 bases line up with TRBD1. This CDR3 spans 14 amino acids. CDR1 and CDR2 from the germline V gene are SGHAT and FQNNGV. The CDR3 bases are TGTGCCGGCAGCAAGGGACAGGTGTACTATGGCCACACCTTC. Translation gives CAGSKGQVYYGHTF.

The CDR3 DNA is TGTGCCAGCAGTTACCAGGGGGGGGATGGCTACACCTTC. Translation: CASSYQGGDGYTF. The chain carries TRBV6-5 and TRBJ1-2, with 7 bases fitting TRBD1. V shed 2 bases, J shed 6 bases, and the junction held 3 bases outside the gene matches. The CDR3 runs 13 residues. Germline V gives CDR1 MNHEY, CDR2 SVGAGI.

This clonotype was observed many times. This rearrangement joins TRBV13 to TRBJ1-5, with D hard to call. The CDR3 sequence is 17 residues long. From germline, CDR1 is PRHDT and CDR2 FYEKMQ (reference sequence). V lost 4 bases and J 3 bases, leaving 19 bases between the germline ends. CDR3 DNA sequence: TGTGCCAGCAGCTCATCGGATGCGGGGAGGAACAATCAGCCCCAGCATTTT. Its protein product is CASSSSDAGRNNQPQHF.

Note on this clonotype: A junction end diverges from the germline sequence, so it may reflect a read error. The chain has TRBV6-5 and TRBJ2-7; D is possibly TRBD1 or TRBD2 (7 bases each). This CDR3 has 14 amino acids. The germline CDR1 and CDR2 sequences are MNHEY and SVGAGI. The CDR3 DNA reads as TGTGCAAGCAGGGGGGGACAGCGCTCCTACAAGCAGTACTTC. Amino acid sequence: CASRGGQRSYKQYF.

The chain combines TRBV20-1 with TRBJ2-1; 12 positions agree with TRBD2. The CDR3 is 13 residues long. Germline CDR1 and CDR2: DFQATT and SNEGSKA (reference sequence). With V trimmed by 7 bases and J by 4 bases, 2 bases remained unmatched. CDR3 DNA sequence: TGCAGTGTCGGACTAGCGGGATACAATGAGCAGTTCTTC. It yields the protein CSVGLAGYNEQFF.